This T cell receptor (beta chain) appears in the sequencing data of a study of beta chain features in type 1 diabetes. Study-wide findings and caveats: Researchers report that Type 1 diabetes patients had moderately but significantly shorter TCRB CDR3s across all four CD4+ subsets.

Points on this clone: What it recognizes is unknown.

Investigators reverse transcribed all isolated RNA, so they sequenced expressed TCRB transcripts. Measured with immunoSEQ multiplex PCR; TCRdb has only the in-frame clones, and not every one. This sample has 400,000 or so clones; around 12% occur once, and the top ten carry around 0.01%. Germline CDR1 is LGHNA and CDR2 is YSLEER. The length of the CDR3 is 14 residues. The V end was cut by 6 bases, the J end by 6 bases, with 14 bases between. The chain is built from TRBV4-3 and TRBJ2-2; D is ambiguous. This sequence was found in a woman aged 18-35 years with type 1 diabetes. Sequencing input: naive CD4+ T cells from blood. This CDR3 reads CASRQSRASGELFF. The CDR3 DNA reads as TGCGCCAGCAGACAGAGTAGAGCTTCCGGGGAGCTGTTTTTT.